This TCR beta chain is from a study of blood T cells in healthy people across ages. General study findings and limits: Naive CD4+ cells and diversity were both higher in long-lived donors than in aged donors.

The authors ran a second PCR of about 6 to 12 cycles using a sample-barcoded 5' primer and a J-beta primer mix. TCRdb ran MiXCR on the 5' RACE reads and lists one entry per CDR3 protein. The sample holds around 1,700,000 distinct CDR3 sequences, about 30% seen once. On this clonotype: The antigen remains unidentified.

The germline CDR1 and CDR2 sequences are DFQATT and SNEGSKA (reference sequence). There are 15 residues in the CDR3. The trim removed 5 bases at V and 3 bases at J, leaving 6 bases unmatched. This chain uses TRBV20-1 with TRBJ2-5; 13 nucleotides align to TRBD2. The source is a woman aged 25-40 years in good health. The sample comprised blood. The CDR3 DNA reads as TGCAGTGCTGCGACTAGCGGGGGGAGGAAAGAGACCCAGTACTTC. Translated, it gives CSAATSGGRKETQYF.